This passage covers 32 T cell receptor beta chains from one sample sequenced in a study of graft-versus-host responses after intestinal transplantation (dated by TCRdb to about 2021). The sample's time point label is to be understood as: cells obtained before transplantation from donor or recipient. The library was obtained by the immunoSEQ multiplex PCR assay. TCRdb holds this immuneACCESS table with in-frame rearrangements only. Some clones are missing; in checked studies, unresolved V genes explain under half, and the rest has no known cause. For this sample the table gives 90,000 to 95,000 clones, of which around nine tenths were detected only once. Of the sample, about 6.3% is held by the ten largest clones. No antigen is known for these receptors. The source was unstimulated CD8+ T cells sorted from spleen or lymph node cells, collected before intestinal transplant. The receptor source for this set is a human donor who received an intestinal transplant.

On this clone: Other DNA sequences in the sample encode the same CDR3. The chain recombines TRBV9 with TRBJ2-5, with D perhaps being TRBD1 or TRBD2 (5 bases each). This CDR3 comprises 14 residues. V was pared by 0 bases and J by 2 bases, with 8 bases between. CDR1 and CDR2 (germline): SGDLS, YYNGEE. The CDR3 DNA follows: TGTGCCAGCAGCGTAGAGGGGACGCAAGAGACCCAGTACTTC. Translating it yields CASSVEGTQETQYF.

The V gene is TRBV7-9, the J gene TRBJ2-2, with 7 positions matching TRBD2. The germline gives CDR1 SEHNR, CDR2 FQNEAQ (reference sequence). The CDR3 runs 19 residues. J lost 1 base, V lost 1 base, and 12 bases had no gene match. DNA of the CDR3: TGTGCCAGCAGCTTAGTTTTCCTCTACGCTAGCGGGAACACCGGGGAGCTGTTTTTT. This translates into CASSLVFLYASGNTGELFF.

This chain joins TRBV27 and TRBJ2-7; no firm D call. The length of the CDR3 is 16 residues. The germline V gene has CDR1 MNHEY and CDR2 SMNVEV (reference sequence). V gave up 4 bases and J gave up 0 bases, with 16 bases separating them. CDR3 in DNA: TGTGCCAGCAGTTACTTACCGTACTCTAGCTCCTACGAGCAGTACTTC. Its translation is CASSYLPYSSSYEQYF.

This clone was counted once. The chain employs TRBV11-2 and TRBJ2-7, with 7 nucleotides matching TRBD2. V lost 8 bases, J lost 4 bases, and 8 bases stayed unmatched. Germline values: CDR1 SGHAT, CDR2 FQNNGV. This CDR3 has 13 amino acids. The CDR3 here is CASVGGTTYEQYF. The CDR3 DNA sequence: TGTGCCAGCGTGGGAGGGACTACGTACGAGCAGTACTTC.

The chain recombines TRBV5-1 with TRBJ1-2, with D perhaps TRBD1 (5 bases). Germline V gene data show CDR1 as SGHRS and CDR2 as YFSETQ. This CDR3 is built from 15 residues. V lost 3 bases and J lost 7, with 19 bases in between. The CDR3 bases are TGCGCCAGCAGCTCTCCCACCCCCCGGGGCCGTGGCTACACCTTC. This translates into CASSSPTPRGRGYTF.

This chain uses TRBV6-5 with TRBJ1-4, with 7 bases identical to TRBD1. Trimming removed 0 bases from V and 12 bases from J; junction bases left unmatched: 13. CDR3 length: 16 amino acids. Germline values: CDR1 MNHEY, CDR2 SVGAGI. The DNA for the CDR3 is TGTGCCAGCAGTTACTCGATTCCGACAGGGAGGATAGAACTGTTTTTT. It encodes CASSYSIPTGRIELFF.

The V gene is TRBV6-5, the J gene TRBJ2-7; TRBD1 is a possible D gene (6 bases). This CDR3 comprises 14 residues. The germline V gene encodes CDR1 MNHEY and CDR2 SVGAGI. V was shortened by 6 bases and J by 3 bases, with 15 bases between the two germline ends. CDR3 loop: CASSLRDTNYEQYF. CDR3 nucleotides: TGTGCCAGCAGCCTCCGGGACACCAACTACGAGCAGTACTTC.

V gene TRBV19 combines with J gene TRBJ2-1; D gene unclear. The V gene lost 7 bases and the J gene lost 0 bases, with 13 bases spanning the gap. This CDR3 region has 15 residues. Germline V gene lookup returns CDR1 LNHDA and CDR2 SQIVND (reference sequence). DNA of the CDR3: TGTGCCAGTACCCCCGAGAAGAACTCCTACAATGAGCAGTTCTTC. Residues: CASTPEKNSYNEQFF.

The chain combines TRBV7-6 with TRBJ2-7; the match to TRBD2 covers 9 bases. CDR3 length: 15 amino acids. Germline loops: CDR1 SGHVS, CDR2 FNYEAQ. V lost 0 bases, J lost 7 bases, and 7 bases stayed unmatched. The CDR3 region has the DNA TGTGCCAGCAGCTTAGCCGGAGATAGCGGGAGTGAGCAGTACTTC. It codes for CASSLAGDSGSEQYF.

The chain combines TRBV19 with TRBJ2-1; 7 bases align to TRBD1. CDR1 is LNHDA, CDR2 SQIVND, per germline (reference sequence). V lost 7 bases and J lost 8; bases outside the gene matches: 14. The CDR3 spans 15 residues. CDR3 sequence reads: CASNEGASPSDEQFF. The CDR3 DNA reads as TGTGCCAGTAACGAGGGGGCAAGTCCGTCTGATGAGCAGTTCTTC.

The chain uses TRBV4-1 and TRBJ1-5; the D is unclear. In germline, CDR1 is MGHRA, CDR2 YSYEKL. This CDR3 has 14 amino acids. V was pared by 3 bases and J by 5 bases, with 11 bases between. The CDR3 sequence is CASSHLHGDQPQHF. The CDR3 DNA is TGCGCCAGCAGCCATTTACACGGGGATCAGCCCCAGCATTTT.

CDR3 sequence: CVVPYEQYF. Here the CDR3 DNA reads TGTGTCGTCCCCTACGAGCAGTACTTC. The genes are TRBV21-1 and TRBJ2-7; TRBD2 is taken as the D call from the table, unchecked against the DNA. TRBV21-1 is designated a pseudogene. The CDR3 runs to 9 residues.

The V call is TRBV5-6, the J call TRBJ2-5; D is unresolved. Germline V gene sequence: CDR1 SGHDT, CDR2 YYEEEE. Trimming removed 4 bases from V and 0 bases from J, with 10 bases in between. The CDR3 runs 14 residues. Here the CDR3 reads CASSVPGYQETQYF. DNA for the CDR3: TGTGCCAGCAGCGTTCCAGGTTACCAAGAGACCCAGTACTTC.

With regard to this clone: The sample contains more than one DNA sequence encoding this CDR3. This sequence joins TRBV4-1 and TRBJ2-7; D gene ambiguous. From germline, CDR1 is MGHRA and CDR2 YSYEKL. V lost 0 bases, J lost 3 bases, and 9 bases lay in between. CDR3 length equals 14 residues. The CDR3: CASSQELGLYEQYF. The CDR3 DNA reads as TGCGCCAGCAGCCAAGAGTTAGGCCTCTACGAGCAGTACTTC.

The gene calls are TRBV7-2 and TRBJ2-7; D is undetermined. The CDR3 totals 12 residues. Trimming took off 0 bases at V and 2 bases at J, with 2 bases between the two ends. The germline V gene has CDR1 SGHTA and CDR2 FQGNSA. The CDR3 loop is CASSLATYEQYF. The CDR3 DNA is TGTGCCAGCAGCTTAGCTACCTACGAGCAGTACTTC.

This chain links TRBV29-1 with TRBJ1-2; D remains ambiguous. Germline V gene lookup returns CDR1 SQVTM and CDR2 ANQGSEA. This CDR3 spans 13 amino acids. The V gene lost 0 bases and the J gene lost 1 base, with 6 bases spanning the gap. The CDR3 bases are TGCAGCGTTGAAGAAATAGATAACTATGGCTACACCTTC. It codes for CSVEEIDNYGYTF. Full variable domain (missing parts from reference TRBV29-1 and TRBJ1-2): SAVISQKPSRDICQRGTSLTIQCQVDSQVTMMFWYRQQPGQSLTLIATANQGSEATYESGFVIDKFPISRPNLTFSTLTVSNMSPEDSSIYLCSVEEIDNYGYTFGSGTRLTVV.

The CDR3, as DNA: TGTGCCAGCAGTTACTCGCTGGGGCGGAGCACTGAAGCTTTCTTT. It is translated as CASSYSLGRSTEAFF. This chain links TRBV6-6 with TRBJ1-1; TRBD1 might be the D (5 bases). CDR3 size: 15 residues. Germline-derived CDR1 and CDR2 are MNHNY and SVGAGI (reference sequence). Between the trimmed V and J ends, which lost 0 bases and 4 bases, there was a span of 12 bases.

The chain uses TRBV6-1 and TRBJ2-5, with TRBD2 identical over 9 bases. V dropped 6 bases and J dropped 5; count of bases not matched to a gene: 7. CDR3 length equals 14 residues. Germline CDR1 and CDR2: MNHNS and SASEGT. In DNA form, the CDR3 reads TGTGCCAGCAGGCGCGGGGGGGGCAGGGAGACCCAGTACTTC. Translating it yields CASRRGGGRETQYF.

The chain links TRBV4-2 to TRBJ2-7; 7 bases fit TRBD1. J gave up 3 bases and V 0 bases, and 5 bases lay outside the gene matches. This CDR3 contains 15 residues. Germline V lookup: CDR1 LGHNA, CDR2 YNFKEQ. CDR3 DNA: TGTGCCAGCAGCCAAGACTCGACAGGGAGCTACGAGCAGTACTTC. Amino acid sequence: CASSQDSTGSYEQYF.

This sequence joins TRBV7-6 and TRBJ2-2; the D is unclear. The CDR3 sequence is 15 residues long. V lost 1 base and J lost 2, with 8 bases in between. Per the germline V gene, CDR1 is SGHVS and CDR2 is FNYEAQ. The CDR3 here is CASSLVQLNTGELFF. CDR3 DNA sequence: TGTGCCAGCAGCTTAGTACAGCTAAACACCGGGGAGCTGTTTTTT. Full variable domain (missing parts from reference TRBV7-6 and TRBJ2-2): GAGVSQSPRYKVTKRGQDVALRCDPISGHVSLYWYRQALGQGPEFLTYFNYEAQQDKSGLPNDRFSAERPEGSISTLTIQRTEQRDSAMYRCASSLVQLNTGELFFGEGSRLTVL.

The chain recombines TRBV6-6 with TRBJ2-5; D perhaps matches TRBD2 (7 bases). V lost 3 bases to trimming and J lost 4 bases, with 15 bases between them. The CDR3 length is 15 residues. Per germline, CDR1 MNHNY and CDR2 SVGAGI (reference sequence). The CDR3: CASSYLAGARETQYF. In nucleotides, the CDR3 is TGTGCCAGCAGTTATTTGGCGGGGGCCCGAGAGACCCAGTACTTC.

The CDR3 here is CASSPGFTNEKLFF. CDR3 nucleotides: TGTGCCAGCAGCCCGGGATTTACTAATGAAAAACTGTTTTTT. The chain couples TRBV13 to TRBJ1-4; D not certain. CDR3 length equals 14 residues. With 5 bases removed from V and 2 bases from J, the gap between germline ends came to 9 bases. Per the germline V gene, CDR1 is PRHDT and CDR2 is FYEKMQ (reference sequence).

The chain is built from TRBV27 and TRBJ1-5; D not resolved. The CDR3 is 15 residues long. The germline gives CDR1 MNHEY, CDR2 SMNVEV (reference sequence). V was shortened by 0 bases and J by 0 bases, with 6 bases between the two germline ends. For the CDR3, the DNA is TGTGCCAGCAGTTTATCGATCGGTAGCAATCAGCCCCAGCATTTT. Protein: CASSLSIGSNQPQHF.

The chain has TRBV5-1 and TRBJ2-7; 9 bases match TRBD2. The CDR3 covers 15 residues. The V and J ends lost 0 bases and 4 bases, in that order; junction bases with no gene match: 5. Germline V gene data show CDR1 as SGHRS and CDR2 as YFSETQ. CDR3 nucleotides: TGCGCCAGCAGCTTGGATGCGGGAGGGCCGTACGAGCAGTACTTC. It is translated as CASSLDAGGPYEQYF. The full variable domain, in which reference TRBV5-1 and TRBJ2-7 provide the parts outside the CDR3, is KAGVTQTPRYLIKTRGQQVTLSCSPISGHRSVSWYQQTPGQGLQFLFEYFSETQRNKGNFPGRFSGRQFSNSRSEMNVSTLELGDSALYLCASSLDAGGPYEQYFGPGTRLTVT.

The V gene is TRBV27, the J gene TRBJ2-7; D call uncertain. This CDR3 spans 13 amino acids. Trimming shortened V by 6 bases and J by 0 bases, and 9 bases separated the two germline ends. Germline CDR1 MNHEY, CDR2 SMNVEV (reference sequence). CDR3 in amino acids: CASSAGHSYEQYF. CDR3 nucleotide sequence: TGTGCCAGCAGCGCCGGGCACTCCTACGAGCAGTACTTC.

This chain connects TRBV7-6 to TRBJ2-3, with TRBD2 identical over 9 bases. Germline V CDR1 and CDR2: SGHVS, FNYEAQ. Trimming took 4 bases from V and 5 from J; bases not matched to a gene: 7. The length of the CDR3 is 15 residues. The CDR3, as DNA: TGTGCCAGCAGCTCGCGGCGGGAGGGCAAAGATACGCAGTATTTT. It codes for CASSSRREGKDTQYF.

Regarding this clone: Other DNA variants within this sample encode the same CDR3. The chain joins TRBV29-1 to TRBJ2-1; 11 bases match TRBD2. The CDR3 sequence is 13 residues long. After removal of 7 bases from V and 5 bases from J, the junction contained 4 bases not matched to a gene. The germline V gene encodes CDR1 SQVTM and CDR2 ANQGSEA. In DNA, the CDR3 is TGCAGCGGTAGCGGGGGGGTCGACAATGAGCAGTTCTTC. Residues: CSGSGGVDNEQFF.

This chain joins TRBV6-5 and TRBJ2-5; D may match TRBD1 or TRBD2 (5 bases each). V lost 2 bases, J lost 3 bases, and 7 bases lay in between. Germline V lookup: CDR1 MNHEY, CDR2 SVGAGI. This CDR3 has 13 amino acids. The DNA for the CDR3 is TGTGCCAGCAGTTACGGGGGAGAAGAGACCCAGTACTTC. This codes for CASSYGGEETQYF.

In DNA form, the CDR3 reads TGTGCCAGCAGCTTAGAAGGTCAGGCGATAGAAGAGCAGTACTTC. Translation gives CASSLEGQAIEEQYF. The chain links TRBV11-2 to TRBJ2-7; D unclear. The CDR3 contains 15 residues. Germline loops: CDR1 SGHAT, CDR2 FQNNGV. Trimming removed 0 bases at V and 7 bases at J, with 16 bases between. Complete variable domain (other parts from reference TRBV11-2 and TRBJ2-7): EAGVAQSPRYKIIEKRQSVAFWCNPISGHATLYWYQQILGQGPKLLIQFQNNGVVDDSQLPKDRFSAERLKGVDSTLKIQPAKLEDSAVYLCASSLEGQAIEEQYFGPGTRLTVT.

The V and J genes are TRBV6-6 and TRBJ1-2; perhaps TRBD1 as D (5 bases). Deletions cut 2 bases from V and 3 bases from J, with 10 bases between. Germline V lookup: CDR1 MNHNY, CDR2 SVGAGI (reference sequence). The CDR3 is 14 residues long. This chain's CDR3 is CASSYGAGDYGYTF. In DNA form, the CDR3 reads TGTGCCAGCAGTTACGGGGCCGGGGACTATGGCTACACCTTC.

This chain links TRBV29-1 with TRBJ2-7, with 13 bases identical to TRBD2. Germline V CDR1 and CDR2: SQVTM, ANQGSEA. V trimming: 4 bases; J trimming: 2 bases; junction bases outside the gene matches: 2. The length of the CDR3 is 14 residues. The CDR3 sequence: CSVGTSGSPYEQYF. The CDR3 DNA follows: TGCAGCGTTGGGACTAGCGGGAGTCCCTACGAGCAGTACTTC.

The rearrangement uses TRBV2 and TRBJ1-5; no clear D. V was pared by 3 bases and J by 3 bases, with 18 bases between. This CDR3 comprises 17 residues. Per germline, CDR1 SNHLY and CDR2 FYNNEI. The CDR3 DNA sequence: TGTGCCAGCAGTGACGTTATGCGTCAGACATTCAATCAGCCCCAGCATTTT. Its translation is CASSDVMRQTFNQPQHF.